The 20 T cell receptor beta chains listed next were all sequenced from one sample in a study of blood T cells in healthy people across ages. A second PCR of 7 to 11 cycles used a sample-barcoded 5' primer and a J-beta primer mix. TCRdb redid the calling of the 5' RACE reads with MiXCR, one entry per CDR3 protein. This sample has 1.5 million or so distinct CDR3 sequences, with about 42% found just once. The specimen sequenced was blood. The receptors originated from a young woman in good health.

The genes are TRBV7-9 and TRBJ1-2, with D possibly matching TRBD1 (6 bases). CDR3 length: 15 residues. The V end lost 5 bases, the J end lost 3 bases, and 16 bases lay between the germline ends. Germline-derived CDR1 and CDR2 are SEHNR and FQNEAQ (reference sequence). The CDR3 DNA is TGTGCCAGCAGCACACAGGGCTTACCCTACTATGGCTACACCTTC. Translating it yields CASSTQGLPYYGYTF.

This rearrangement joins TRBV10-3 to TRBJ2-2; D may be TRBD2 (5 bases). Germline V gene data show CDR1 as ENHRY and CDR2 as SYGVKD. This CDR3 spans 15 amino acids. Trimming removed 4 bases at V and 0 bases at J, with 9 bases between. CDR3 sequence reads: CAISGADANTGELFF. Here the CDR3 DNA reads TGTGCCATCAGTGGAGCGGACGCGAACACCGGGGAGCTGTTTTTT.

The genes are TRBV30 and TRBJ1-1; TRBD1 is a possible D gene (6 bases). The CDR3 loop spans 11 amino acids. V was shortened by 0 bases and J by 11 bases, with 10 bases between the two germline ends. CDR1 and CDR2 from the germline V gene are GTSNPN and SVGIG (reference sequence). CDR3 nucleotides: TGTGCCTGGAGTGTACAGGGACGCGCTTTCTTT. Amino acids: CAWSVQGRAFF.

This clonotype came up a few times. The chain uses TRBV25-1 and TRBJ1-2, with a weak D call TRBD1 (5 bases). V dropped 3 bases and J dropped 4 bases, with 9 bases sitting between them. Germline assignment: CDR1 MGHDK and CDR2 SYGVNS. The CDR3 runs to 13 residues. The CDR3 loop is CASSEGVRYGYTF. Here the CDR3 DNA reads TGTGCCAGCAGTGAGGGGGTCCGCTATGGCTACACCTTC.

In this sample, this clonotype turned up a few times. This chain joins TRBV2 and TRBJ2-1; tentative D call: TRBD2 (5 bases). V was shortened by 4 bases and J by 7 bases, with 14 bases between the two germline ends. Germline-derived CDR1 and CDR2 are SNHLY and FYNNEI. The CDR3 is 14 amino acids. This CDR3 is CASSGLGGVNEQFF. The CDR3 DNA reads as TGTGCCAGCAGTGGTCTCGGAGGCGTGAATGAGCAGTTCTTC.

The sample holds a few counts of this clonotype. This CDR3 is CASSVRDRIYEQYF. CDR3 DNA: TGTGCCAGCAGCGTCCGGGACAGGATCTACGAGCAGTACTTC. The chain links TRBV7-2 to TRBJ2-7; 8 bases fit TRBD1. The length of the CDR3 is 14 residues. The V segment lost 5 bases and the J segment 3 bases; nucleotides outside the gene matches: 6. Looked up from germline, CDR1 is SGHTA and CDR2 is FQGNSA.

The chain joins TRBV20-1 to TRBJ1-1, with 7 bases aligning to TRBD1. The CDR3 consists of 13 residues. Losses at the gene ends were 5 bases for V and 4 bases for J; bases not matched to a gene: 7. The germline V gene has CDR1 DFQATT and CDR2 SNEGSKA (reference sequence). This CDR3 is CSAARDRVTEAFF. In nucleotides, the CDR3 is TGCAGTGCTGCGAGAGACAGGGTCACTGAAGCTTTCTTT.

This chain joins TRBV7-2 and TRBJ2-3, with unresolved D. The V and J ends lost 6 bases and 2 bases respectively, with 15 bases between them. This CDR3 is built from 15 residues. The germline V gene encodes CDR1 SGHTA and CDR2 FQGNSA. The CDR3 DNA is TGTGCCAGCAGGTCCACCGCCCAAACCACAGATACGCAGTATTTT. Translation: CASRSTAQTTDTQYF. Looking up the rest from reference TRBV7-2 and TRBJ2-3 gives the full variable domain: GAGVSQSPSNKVTEKGKDVELRCDPISGHTALYWYRQSLGQGLEFLIYFQGNSAPDKSGLPSDRFSAERTGGSVSTLTIQRTQQEDSAVYLCASRSTAQTTDTQYFGPGTRLTVL.

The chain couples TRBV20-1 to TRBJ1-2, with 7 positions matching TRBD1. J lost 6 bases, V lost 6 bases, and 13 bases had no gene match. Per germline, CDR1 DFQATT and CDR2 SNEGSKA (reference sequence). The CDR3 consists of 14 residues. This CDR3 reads CSAPTSRGDNGYTF. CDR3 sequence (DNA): TGCAGTGCCCCAACCAGCAGGGGGGATAATGGCTACACCTTC.

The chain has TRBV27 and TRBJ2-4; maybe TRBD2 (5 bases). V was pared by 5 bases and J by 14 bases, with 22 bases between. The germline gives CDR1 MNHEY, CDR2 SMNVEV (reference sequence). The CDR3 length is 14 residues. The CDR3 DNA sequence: TGTGCCAGCAGTCCGTTGCTGGGAGATAAACGAAAGTACTTC. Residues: CASSPLLGDKRKYF.

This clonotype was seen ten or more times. The CDR3 DNA follows: TGCAGTGCTAGCGACTCCGGAACAGCGGGAGCATCCAAAAACATTCAGTACTTC. Protein product: CSASDSGTAGASKNIQYF. The V call is TRBV20-1, the J call TRBJ2-4, with 8 positions matching TRBD2. In germline, CDR1 is DFQATT, CDR2 SNEGSKA (reference sequence). V gave up 3 bases and J gave up 2 bases; unmatched junction bases: 15. The CDR3 is 18 amino acids.

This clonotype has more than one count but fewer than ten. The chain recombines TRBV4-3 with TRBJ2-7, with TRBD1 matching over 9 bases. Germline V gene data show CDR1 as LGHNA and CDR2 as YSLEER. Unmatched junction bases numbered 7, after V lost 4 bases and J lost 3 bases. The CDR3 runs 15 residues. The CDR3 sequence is CASSLKTGQGYEQYF. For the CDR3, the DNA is TGCGCCAGCAGCCTTAAAACGGGACAGGGCTACGAGCAGTACTTC.

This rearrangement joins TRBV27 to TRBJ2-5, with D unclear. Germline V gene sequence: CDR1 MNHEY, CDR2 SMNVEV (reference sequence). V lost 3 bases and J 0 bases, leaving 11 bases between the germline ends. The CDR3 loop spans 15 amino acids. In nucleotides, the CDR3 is TGTGCCAGCAGTTTGGTCACATGGTACCAAGAGACCCAGTACTTC. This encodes CASSLVTWYQETQYF.

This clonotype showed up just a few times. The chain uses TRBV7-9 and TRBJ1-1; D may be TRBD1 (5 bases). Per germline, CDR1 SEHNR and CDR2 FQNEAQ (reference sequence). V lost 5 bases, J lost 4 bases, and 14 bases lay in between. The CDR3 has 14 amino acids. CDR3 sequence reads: CASSVGAGITEAFF. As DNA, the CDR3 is TGTGCCAGCAGCGTAGGGGCAGGGATCACTGAAGCTTTCTTT. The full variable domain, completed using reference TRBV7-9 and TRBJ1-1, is DTGVSQNPRHKITKRGQNVTFRCDPISEHNRLYWYRQTLGQGPEFLTYFQNEAQLEKSRLLSDRFSAERPKGSFSTLEIQRTEQGDSAMYLCASSVGAGITEAFFGQGTRLTVV.

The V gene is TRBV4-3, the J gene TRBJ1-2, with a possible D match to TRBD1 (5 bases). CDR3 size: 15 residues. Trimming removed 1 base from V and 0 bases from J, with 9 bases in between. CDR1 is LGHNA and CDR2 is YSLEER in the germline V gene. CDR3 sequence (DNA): TGCGCCAGCAGCCAAGGGGGGACTTCTAACTATGGCTACACCTTC. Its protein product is CASSQGGTSNYGYTF.

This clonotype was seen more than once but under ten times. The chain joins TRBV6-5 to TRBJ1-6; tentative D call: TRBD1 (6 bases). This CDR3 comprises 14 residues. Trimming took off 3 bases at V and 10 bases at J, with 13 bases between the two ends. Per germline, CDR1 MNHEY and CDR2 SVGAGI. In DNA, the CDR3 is TGTGCCAGCAGTTATGTGGGGGCCGGGTCACCCCTCCACTTT. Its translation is CASSYVGAGSPLHF.

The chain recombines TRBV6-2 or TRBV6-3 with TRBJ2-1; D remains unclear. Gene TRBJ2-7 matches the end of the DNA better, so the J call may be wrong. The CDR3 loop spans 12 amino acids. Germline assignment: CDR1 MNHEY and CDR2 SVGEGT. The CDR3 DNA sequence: TGTGCCAGCAGGTACCCTCGGGTCGAGCAGTACTTC. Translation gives CASRYPRVEQYF.

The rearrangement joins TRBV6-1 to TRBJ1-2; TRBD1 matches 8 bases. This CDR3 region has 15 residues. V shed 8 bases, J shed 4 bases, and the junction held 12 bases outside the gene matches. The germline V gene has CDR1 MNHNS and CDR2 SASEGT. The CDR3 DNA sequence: TGTGCCAGCTACTGGACAGGGCCTTCCTCCTATGGCTACACCTTC. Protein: CASYWTGPSSYGYTF.

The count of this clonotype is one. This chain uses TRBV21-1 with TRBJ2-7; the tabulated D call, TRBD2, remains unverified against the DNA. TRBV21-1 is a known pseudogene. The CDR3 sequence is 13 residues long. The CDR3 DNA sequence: TGTGCCAGCAGCAATTTTGGAGGCTACGAGCGGTACTTC. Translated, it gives CASSNFGGYERYF.

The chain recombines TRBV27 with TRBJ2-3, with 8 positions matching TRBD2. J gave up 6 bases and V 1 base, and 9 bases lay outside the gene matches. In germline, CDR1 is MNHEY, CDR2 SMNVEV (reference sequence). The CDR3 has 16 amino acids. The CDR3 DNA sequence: TGTGCCAGCAGTTTATATAGCGGGGCGCCTCAGGATACGCAGTATTTT. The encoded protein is CASSLYSGAPQDTQYF.